These T cell receptor beta chains were read from a single sample in a study of cytomegalovirus exposure and HLA in healthy donors. Sequencing used immunoSEQ multiplex PCR; TCRdb keeps in-frame clones, though not all of them. The sample has about 200,000 clones, 10% to 15% seen once. Sequencing was performed on PBMCs. The receptors were sampled from a man in his fifties in good health and CMV-seropositive. Each CDR3 is given with its conserved first and last residue. Each record gives: CDR3 DNA, CDR3 protein, J gene, D gene, V gene, clone size. D genes are given only for firm matches. Not all rows give a size; the values are once, few, many and, for expanded clones, a class.

CDR3nt: TGTGCCATCAGTGACCGGGTCATGAACACTGAAGCTTTCTTT; CDR3aa: CAISDRVMNTEAFF; j_gene: TRBJ1-1; d_gene: -; v_gene: TRBV10-3; abundance: few
CDR3nt: TGTGCCAGCAGTTCTTCCCGGACAGGGGGCTATGAAAAACTGTTTTTT; CDR3aa: CASSSSRTGGYEKLFF; j_gene: TRBJ1-4; d_gene: TRBD1; v_gene: TRBV27; abundance: -
CDR3nt: TGTGCCAGTAGTAGGGACAGGGCGGATGGCTACACCTTC; CDR3aa: CASSRDRADGYTF; j_gene: TRBJ1-2; d_gene: TRBD1; v_gene: TRBV19; abundance: few
CDR3nt: TGTGCCAGCAGCCCGAACTCGGATACGCAGTATTTT; CDR3aa: CASSPNSDTQYF; j_gene: TRBJ2-3; d_gene: -; v_gene: TRBV9; abundance: -
CDR3nt: TGTGCCAGTAGTAGCAGGGTGGGCACTGAAGCTTTCTTT; CDR3aa: CASSSRVGTEAFF; j_gene: TRBJ1-1; d_gene: -; v_gene: TRBV19; abundance: few
CDR3nt: TGTGCCAGCAGTGAATGGGGCACCAAAGAGACCCAGTACTTC; CDR3aa: CASSEWGTKETQYF; j_gene: TRBJ2-5; d_gene: -; v_gene: TRBV25-1; abundance: -
CDR3nt: TGTGCCAGTAGTATTTTCAGGGGCGCCTATGGCTACACCTTC; CDR3aa: CASSIFRGAYGYTF; j_gene: TRBJ1-2; d_gene: -; v_gene: TRBV19; abundance: few
CDR3nt: TGTGCCAGTAGCCGCTCGGCTAACTATGGCTACACCTTC; CDR3aa: CASSRSANYGYTF; j_gene: TRBJ1-2; d_gene: -; v_gene: TRBV19; abundance: few
CDR3nt: TGTGCCAGCAGCGTAGATCCCCTCAGTGTTGAGCTGTTTTTT; CDR3aa: CASSVDPLSVELFF; j_gene: TRBJ2-2; d_gene: -; v_gene: TRBV9; abundance: few
CDR3nt: TGTGCCAGTTCCTCTGGGACAGGGGGTTACGAGCAGTACTTC; CDR3aa: CASSSGTGGYEQYF; j_gene: TRBJ2-7; d_gene: TRBD1; v_gene: TRBV6-5; abundance: few
CDR3nt: TGCGCCAGCAGCTTGGAATCTCCGGGGTCTGAGCAGTTCTTC; CDR3aa: CASSLESPGSEQFF; j_gene: TRBJ2-1; d_gene: -; v_gene: TRBV5-1; abundance: few
CDR3nt: TGTGCCAGCAGTTACTTAGGGAGAGATCAGCCCCAGCATTTT; CDR3aa: CASSYLGRDQPQHF; j_gene: TRBJ1-5; d_gene: -; v_gene: TRBV6-5; abundance: -
CDR3nt: TGTGCCAGCTCACCAGGGGGGGTTAATCAGCCCCAGCATTTT; CDR3aa: CASSPGGVNQPQHF; j_gene: TRBJ1-5; d_gene: -; v_gene: TRBV18; abundance: -